This T cell receptor beta chain was profiled in a study of long-term antiretroviral therapy in people with HIV. This clone was detected a few times. Each HIV participant was treated in the United States. This CDR3 has 13 residues. V was shortened by 5 bases and J by 5 bases, with 7 bases between the two germline ends. Germline V CDR1 and CDR2: SNHLY, FYNNEI. Sequencing relied on immunoSEQ assay v3.0, run at survey level. Some clones are missing from TCRdb's copy, which holds only in-frame ones; the method was immunoSEQ multiplex PCR. The table shows some 40,000 clones, with around 85% occurring only once.

V gene TRBV2 combines with J gene TRBJ1-6, with D maybe TRBD1 (6 bases). The sequence was collected from a woman aged 45-65 years with HIV. Sample: unsorted PBMCs, taken 3.1 years after starting antiretroviral therapy. CDR3 nucleotide sequence: TGTGCCAGCAGTACAGGGAATAATTCACCCCTCCACTTT. This sequence encodes CASSTGNNSPLHF.